This T cell receptor (beta chain) was recorded in a study of OX40 agonist ivuxolimab in advanced cancers. Some background on the complete study: The costimulatory receptor OX40 (CD134) was targeted by ivuxolimab, a fully human IgG2 agonistic monoclonal antibody. Intravenous ivuxolimab was administered to patients every 2 weeks at six dose levels: 0.01, 0.1, 0.3, 1.5, 3 and 10 mg/kg. Among the 50 to 55 dose-escalation patients, some 20 had hepatocellular carcinoma, some 15 melanoma, 9 renal cell carcinoma and 9 head and neck cancer. In the dose-escalation cohort, 70% to 85% of patients were male, and the mean age was about 55 years, with a range of 23 to 79. Prior anti-PD-1, anti-PD-L1 or anti-CTLA-4 therapy was permitted, and checkpoint inhibitors had been received by roughly two fifths of dose-escalation patients. Partial responses occurred in three dose-escalation patients: two with cutaneous melanoma and one with hepatocellular carcinoma. Peripheral TCRbeta sequencing was intended to test whether TCR sequence diversity was altered and clonal T-cell expansion was caused by ivuxolimab. The paper reports the monotherapy dose-escalation portion (N = 52 patients) of the phase I ivuxolimab trial. The investigation overall reported the following: Clonal expansion of both CD4+ and CD8+ blood T cells was observed from baseline to week 6 at doses 0.1 to 3.0 mg/kg. In partial responders in the 0.1-3.0 mg/kg groups, normalized peripheral clonal expansion was found to be among the lowest, especially among CD8+ T cells. After ivuxolimab, CD8+ T cells had more expanded clones than CD4+ T cells on average. Which antigens the clonally expanded peripheral T cells were specific for was not determined. Low levels of normalized T-cell clonal expansion were also shown by some nonresponding patients.

Details on this clone: The clone's antigen remains unknown. The input lacks base qualities; no much larger clone sits a single base away.

CDR1 SGHRS and CDR2 YFSETQ were looked up in the germline V gene. V is cut back by 5 bases and J by 5 bases, with 5 bases in the junction unmatched. The CDR3 numbers 14 residues from cysteine through phenylalanine. Just the 42-base CDR3 DNA is kept, in frame starting at base 1. For sequencing of the TCRbeta CDR3 region, genomic DNA was extracted from the sorted cells. The immunoSEQ Assay was used to sequence the TCRbeta CDR3 regions. The table comes from immuneACCESS by way of TCRdb, which keeps in-frame sequences with V and J called. Part of the clones is missing from these tables; in studies checked, under half for an unresolved V gene and the rest for unknown reasons. Recorded for this sample are 50,000 or so clones; 65% to 90% of them occurred a single time. The leading ten clones occupy 2% to 3% of the sample. Patients with autoimmune disease history or receiving systemic immunosuppression were excluded from the trial. Peripheral blood for TCR sequencing was collected from all dose cohorts at baseline, on cycle 4 day 1, and on cycle 7 day 1. Samples were obtained from an open-label, multicenter, first-in-human phase I dose-escalation trial of ivuxolimab. The trial enrolled adults with locally advanced or metastatic head and neck squamous cell, hepatocellular, melanoma or renal cell carcinoma. Before TCR sequencing, CD4+ T cells and CD8+ T cells from peripheral blood were sorted into separate populations.

The clonotype comes from an adult with an advanced solid tumor such as melanoma, head and neck, liver or kidney cancer. Sequencing was performed on CD4+ or CD8+ T cells sorted from blood, taken in a trial of the OX40 agonist ivuxolimab. The chain employs TRBV5-1 and TRBJ2-2; 8 bases in the junction line up with TRBD2. The nucleotide sequence reads as follows: TGCGCCAGCAGAGAGCGGGAGCAAACCGGGGAGCTGTTTTTT. This sequence encodes CASREREQTGELFF.